A single sample gave rise to the 9 T cell receptor beta chains below, sequenced in a study of cytomegalovirus exposure and HLA in healthy donors. A multiplex PCR was run with 60 Vbeta primers and 13 Jbeta primers. The protocol was immunoSEQ multiplex PCR, while the TCRdb copy is restricted to in-frame clones and leaves out a portion. With some 110,000 clones in the sample, the ten largest clones hold 2.2%. Sequencing used PBMCs. Source of these receptors: a man between 35 and 55 years old in good health and CMV-seronegative.

The chain carries TRBV5-4 and TRBJ2-7, with 7 bases fitting TRBD2. V was pared by 4 bases and J by 1 base, with 8 bases of the junction left unmatched. The CDR3 has 15 amino acids. Germline CDR1 is SGHNT and CDR2 is YYREEE (reference sequence). As DNA, the CDR3 is TGTGCCAGCAGCCCGAGGTCTAGCGGATCCTACGAGCAGTACTTC. It translates to CASSPRSSGSYEQYF.

This rearrangement joins TRBV5-6 to TRBJ2-2; 7 bases are a match to TRBD1. Unmatched junction bases numbered 4, after V lost 4 bases and J lost 4 bases. The CDR3 covers 14 residues. Germline assignment: CDR1 SGHDT and CDR2 YYEEEE. The CDR3 DNA reads TGTGCCAGCAGCCAGGGACAGCGCACCGGGGAGCTGTTTTTT. Encoded protein: CASSQGQRTGELFF.

The gene calls are TRBV19 and TRBJ1-5; TRBD1 matches at 7 bases. Germline loops: CDR1 LNHDA, CDR2 SQIVND (reference sequence). The CDR3 extends over 18 amino acids. The ends lost 1 base at V and 0 bases at J; junction bases unmatched: 9. The CDR3 region is CASSIGQGRDYSNQPQHF. CDR3 DNA: TGTGCCAGTAGTATAGGACAGGGAAGAGATTATAGCAATCAGCCCCAGCATTTT.

The chain couples TRBV9 to TRBJ1-2, with 9 bases identical to TRBD1. Germline assignment: CDR1 SGDLS and CDR2 YYNGEE. The CDR3 totals 13 residues. V dropped 3 bases and J dropped 9; count of bases not matched to a gene: 6. The DNA of the CDR3 is TGTGCCAGCAGCGCTCGGACAGGGGAGAGCTACACCTTC. Translated, it gives CASSARTGESYTF.

The J gene is TRBJ2-5, the V gene TRBV2; TRBD1 matches at 7 bases. The germline V gene encodes CDR1 SNHLY and CDR2 FYNNEI. V lost 6 bases and J lost 5; bases outside the gene matches: 6. The CDR3 length is 13 residues. The CDR3 region has the DNA TGTGCCAGCAGGCCGGAACAGGGGGAGACCCAGTACTTC. It is translated as CASRPEQGETQYF.

V and J are TRBV7-3 and TRBJ1-2; D might be TRBD1 (5 bases). The germline CDR1 and CDR2 sequences are SGHTA and FQGTGA. V gave up 11 bases and J gave up 8 bases, with 12 bases separating them. The CDR3 is 10 residues long. The CDR3 region has the DNA TGTGCCCCCCGGGGGGAAGGCTACACCTTC. Translated: CAPRGEGYTF.

The gene calls are TRBV2 and TRBJ2-7; 12 bases are shared with TRBD2. Germline V lookup: CDR1 SNHLY, CDR2 FYNNEI. This CDR3 contains 15 residues. Trimming took 4 bases from V and 3 from J; bases not matched to a gene: 4. CDR3 amino acids: CASSALAGGLYEQYF. Here the CDR3 DNA reads TGTGCCAGCAGTGCCCTAGCGGGAGGGCTCTACGAGCAGTACTTC. Full variable domain (remainder filled in from reference TRBV2 and TRBJ2-7): EPEVTQTPSHQVTQMGQEVILRCVPISNHLYFYWYRQILGQKVEFLVSFYNNEISEKSEIFDDQFSVERPDGSNFTLKIRSTKLEDSAMYFCASSALAGGLYEQYFGPGTRLTVT.

The chain carries TRBV6-1 and TRBJ2-7; D possibly corresponds to TRBD2 (6 bases). The germline V gene encodes CDR1 MNHNS and CDR2 SASEGT. The V end lost 5 bases, the J end lost 3 bases, and 14 bases lay between the germline ends. The CDR3 runs 14 residues. For the CDR3, the DNA is TGTGCCAGCAGTATTCAGGGAGGAGACTACGAGCAGTACTTC. Translated, it gives CASSIQGGDYEQYF.

The chain joins TRBV4-2 to TRBJ1-2; 7 bases match TRBD1. The CDR3 sequence is 14 residues long. Germline V lookup: CDR1 LGHNA, CDR2 YNFKEQ. V lost 1 base, J lost 8 bases, and 7 bases stayed unmatched. The CDR3 protein is CASSQVDRDSGYTF. The CDR3 region has the DNA TGTGCCAGCAGCCAAGTTGACAGGGATAGCGGCTACACCTTC.